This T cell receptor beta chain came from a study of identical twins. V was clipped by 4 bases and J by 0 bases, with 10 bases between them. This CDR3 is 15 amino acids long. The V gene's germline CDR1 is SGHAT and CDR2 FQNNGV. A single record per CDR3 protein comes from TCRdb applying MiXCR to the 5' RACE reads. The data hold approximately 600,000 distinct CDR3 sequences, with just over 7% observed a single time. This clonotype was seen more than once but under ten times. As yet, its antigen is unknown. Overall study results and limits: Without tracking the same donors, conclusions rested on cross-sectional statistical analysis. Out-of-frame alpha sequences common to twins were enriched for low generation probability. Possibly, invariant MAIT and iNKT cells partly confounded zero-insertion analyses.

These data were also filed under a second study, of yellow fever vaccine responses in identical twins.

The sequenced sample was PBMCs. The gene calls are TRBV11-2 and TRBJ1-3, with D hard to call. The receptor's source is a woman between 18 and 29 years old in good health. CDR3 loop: CASSWSANSGNTIYF. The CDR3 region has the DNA TGTGCCAGCAGCTGGTCAGCGAACTCTGGAAACACCATATATTTT.